This entry concerns a single T cell receptor (beta chain). Its antigen is as yet unknown. The source of the sample is a study of T cells after posttransplantation cyclophosphamide. The method was immunoSEQ multiplex PCR; TCRdb's version includes in-frame clones alone and lacks a portion of them. The sample has tens of thousands of clones; roughly 90% are singletons. The CDR3 spans 16 residues. V was pared by 0 bases and J by 1 base, with 4 bases of the junction left unmatched. Germline values: CDR1 GTSNPN, CDR2 SVGIG (reference sequence). Busulfan-fludarabine conditioning, marrow transplant, and cyclophosphamide on days +3 and +4 were administered. Study-level results: TRB clonality was highly associated with recipient CMV seropositivity and reactivation. Later post-transplant blood repertoires were often dominated by donor CD8+ memory clones.

This chain connects TRBV30 to TRBJ1-3; 9 bases align to TRBD1. Sequences were derived from PBMCs, sampled after allogeneic stem cell transplant with posttransplant cyclophosphamide. The receptor was isolated from a female patient between 30 and 40 years old who received an allogeneic stem cell transplant from an unrelated donor, was CMV-positive, and had no GVHD. Certain T cells may be donor cells from the graft. The CDR3, as DNA: TGTGCCTGGAGTGTGGACAGGGGAAGGTCTGGAAACACCATATATTTT. It specifies CAWSVDRGRSGNTIYF.